Listed below are T cell receptor beta chains from one sample, sequenced in a study of cytomegalovirus exposure and HLA in healthy donors. The protocol was immunoSEQ multiplex PCR, while the TCRdb copy is restricted to in-frame clones and leaves out a portion. There are 55,000 to 90,000 clones in the sample; around 80% occur only once, and 6.3% lies in the top ten. Sequenced input: PBMCs. These receptors all stem from a man aged 45-60 years in good health and CMV-seronegative. Each CDR3 is given without its conserved first and last residue. Clone size is stated in some rows and not others, as once, few, many or a class when expanded.

>NA|TRBV19|TRBJ2-3
ASSPRTSGTDTQY
>few|TRBV5-6|TRBJ1-5
ASSLGRGGHQPQH
>NA|TRBV5-1|TRBJ2-3
ASSHSGPRTDTQY
>NA|TRBV6-5|TRBJ1-5
ASRETGGNQPQH
>NA|TRBV10-2|TRBJ1-1
ASTRGLATEAF
>NA|TRBV29-1|TRBJ2-2
SGSTGGEAGELF
>NA|TRBV6-6|TRBJ2-1
ASTWVAGYNEQF
>NA|TRBV9|TRBJ1-1
ASTKAGGWTEAF
>once|TRBV19|TRBJ2-2
ASTLRGTSGRYKLF
>once|TRBV27|TRBJ2-1
ASSVPVGTGVYNEQF
>NA|TRBV7-6|TRBJ2-2
ASSLSWTSGRENTGELF
>NA|TRBV13|TRBJ1-5
ASSLRQGANQPQH
>NA|TRBV2|TRBJ2-7
ANLGGISYEQY
>NA|TRBV6-1|TRBJ2-7
ASKKQGAYEQY
>once|TRBV5-8|TRBJ1-1
ASSRRQGAEAF